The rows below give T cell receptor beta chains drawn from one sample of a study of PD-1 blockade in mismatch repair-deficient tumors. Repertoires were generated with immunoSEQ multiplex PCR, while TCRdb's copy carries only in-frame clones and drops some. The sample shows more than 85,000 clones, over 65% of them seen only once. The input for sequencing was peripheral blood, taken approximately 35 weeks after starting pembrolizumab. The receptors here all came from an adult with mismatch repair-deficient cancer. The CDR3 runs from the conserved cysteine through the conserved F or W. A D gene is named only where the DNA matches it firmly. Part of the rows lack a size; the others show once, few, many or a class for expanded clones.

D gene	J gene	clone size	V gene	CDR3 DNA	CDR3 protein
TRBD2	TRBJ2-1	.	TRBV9	TGTGCCAGCAGCCTAGATGAGCGGGGTGGGACCAATGAGCAGTTCTTC	CASSLDERGGTNEQFF
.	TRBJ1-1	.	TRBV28	TGTGCCCTCTGTAGGGGTGCTGAAGCTTTCTTT	CALCRGAEAFF
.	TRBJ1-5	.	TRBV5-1	TGCGCCAGCAGCTTCTCAGGGGACCCCAATCAGCCCCAGCATTTT	CASSFSGDPNQPQHF
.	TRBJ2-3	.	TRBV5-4	TGTGCCAGCAGCTTTGACAGAGGACGGGGAGGCACAGATACGCAGTATTTT	CASSFDRGRGGTDTQYF
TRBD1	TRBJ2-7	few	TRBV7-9	TGTGCCAGCAGACACGGACAGGGCGCCGAGCAGTACTTC	CASRHGQGAEQYF
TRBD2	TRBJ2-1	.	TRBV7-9	TGTGCCAGCAGTCCAGGACTAGCGGGATTTAATGAGCAGTTCTTC	CASSPGLAGFNEQFF
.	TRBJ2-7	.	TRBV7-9	TGTGCCAGCAGCTTAGCAATCAACGAGCAGTACTTC	CASSLAINEQYF
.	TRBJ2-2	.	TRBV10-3	TGTGCCATCTGGGCGGGACTCACCGGGGAGCTGTTTTTT	CAIWAGLTGELFF
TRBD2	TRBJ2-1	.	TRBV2	TGTGCCAGGGGGACTAGCGGGAGTTCCAATGAGCAGTTCTTC	CARGTSGSSNEQFF
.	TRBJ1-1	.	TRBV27	TGTGCCAGCAGGGAAGCCAGACTCATGAACACTGAAGCTTTCTTT	CASREARLMNTEAFF
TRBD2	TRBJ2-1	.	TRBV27	TGTGCCAGCACAAGACTAGCGGGTGACCTCCTTCTATACAATGAGCAGTTCTTC	CASTRLAGDLLLYNEQFF
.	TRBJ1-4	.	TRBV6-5	TGTGCCAGCCTCTGGGAGGGGAAACTGTTTTTT	CASLWEGKLFF
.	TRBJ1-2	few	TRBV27	TGTGCCAGCAGTTTATCAGGGGGACCTAACTATGGCTACACCTTC	CASSLSGGPNYGYTF
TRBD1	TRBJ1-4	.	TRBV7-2	TGTGCCAGCAGCTTAGTGGGACAGAGTAATGAAAAACTGTTTTTT	CASSLVGQSNEKLFF
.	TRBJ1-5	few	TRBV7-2	TGTGCCAGCAGCTTAGCTTGGTCGTCAGGACAGCCCCAGCATTTT	CASSLAWSSGQPQHF
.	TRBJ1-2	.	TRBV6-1	TGTGCCAGCGGACACCAGGGAGACTATGGCTACACCTTC	CASGHQGDYGYTF